This is a list of T cell receptor beta chains from one sample in a study of CD8+ T cells in alopecia areata. Data came from immunoSEQ multiplex PCR; TCRdb stores just in-frame clones and leaves some out. The sample shows tens of thousands of clones, around two thirds of them seen only once. Material for sequencing was NKG2D-high CD8+ T cells sorted from blood. The receptors here all came from a human donor with alopecia areata. Both conserved end residues are part of each CDR3. Each record gives: D gene, J gene, CDR3 length, V gene, clone size, CDR3 DNA, CDR3 protein. The D gene is left open where the match is weak. The size of a clone is reported for some rows only, either as once, few or many, or as a class for expanded clones.

>TRBD1|TRBJ2-7|12|TRBV27|.
TGTGCCAGCAGTTCCACAGGGGGCGAGCAGTACTTC
CASSSTGGEQYF
>.|TRBJ2-7|13|TRBV6-6|once
TGTGCCAGCAGTTACGCGGGAATGGGTGAGCAGTACTTC
CASSYAGMGEQYF
>.|TRBJ2-1|11|TRBV12-5|few
TGTGCTAGTGGCCTCGAGAATGAGCAGTTCTTC
CASGLENEQFF
>.|TRBJ2-7|12|TRBV7-9|few
TGTGCCAGCAGCCGGACCTTTTACGAGCAGTACTTC
CASSRTFYEQYF
>.|TRBJ2-7|13|TRBV7-9|.
TGTGCCAGCAGCTCCCTAACAAGGATTCTCGCAGACTTC
CASSSLTRILADF
>.|TRBJ2-1|12|TRBV11-3|.
TGTGCCAGCAGCGGACGGTACAATGAGCAGTTCTTC
CASSGRYNEQFF
>TRBD2|TRBJ2-1|20|TRBV7-6|.
TGTGCCAGCAGCTTATTAGTGGGGACTAGCGGGACTAGCTCCTACAATGAGCAGTTCTTC
CASSLLVGTSGTSSYNEQFF
>.|TRBJ2-1|14|TRBV15|.
TGTGCCACCAAAGGACAGGGAGGGAGAAATGAGCAGTTCTTC
CATKGQGGRNEQFF
>.|TRBJ1-1|14|TRBV4-3|.
TGCGCCAGCAGCCCTGCGTGGGGGAACACTGAAGCTTTCTTT
CASSPAWGNTEAFF
>TRBD1|TRBJ2-7|15|TRBV7-9|few
TGTGCCAGCAGCTTAGTTCGGACAGGGAACTACGAGCAGTACTTC
CASSLVRTGNYEQYF
>TRBD1|TRBJ2-7|15|TRBV5-1|.
TGCGCCAGCAGCTTGTCACCGGGACAGAACTACGAGCAGTACTTC
CASSLSPGQNYEQYF
>TRBD2|TRBJ2-1|14|TRBV28|.
TGTGCCAGCAGTTTAGCGGGAGCCTACAATGAGCAGTTCTTC
CASSLAGAYNEQFF
>TRBD1|TRBJ1-1|15|TRBV29-1|.
TGCAGCGCTAGGGGATCGACAGGGGGAATGACTGAAGCTTTCTTT
CSARGSTGGMTEAFF
>.|TRBJ2-7|11|TRBV7-9|.
TGTGCCAGCAGCTCAGACGGCGAGCAGTACTTC
CASSSDGEQYF
>.|TRBJ1-1|12|TRBV29-1|few
TGCAGCGTCACAAAGATGAACACTGAAGCTTTCTTT
CSVTKMNTEAFF
>TRBD1|TRBJ2-5|15|TRBV5-4|few
TGTGCCAGCAGTCCGACAGGGGGCCGCCAAGAGACCCAGTACTTC
CASSPTGGRQETQYF
>TRBD1|TRBJ2-3|18|TRBV7-8|once
TGTGCCAGCAGCTTAGTAGTTGTTTGGACAGGGAGTCCAGATACGCAGTATTTT
CASSLVVVWTGSPDTQYF
>.|TRBJ2-7|14|TRBV27|.
TGTGCCAGCAGTGACGGAGGCCAGTCGTACGAGCAGTACTTC
CASSDGGQSYEQYF
>.|TRBJ2-7|12|TRBV7-6|once
TGTGCCAGCAGCGTAGGAAACTACGAGCAGTACTTC
CASSVGNYEQYF
>.|TRBJ2-7|14|TRBV5-4|once
TGTGCCAGCAGCTGGCAGAAGGGCCTGGCCGAGCAGTACTTC
CASSWQKGLAEQYF
>.|TRBJ2-3|14|TRBV7-8|.
TGTGCCAGCAGTTTCATTCCCGTCACAGATACGCAGTATTTT
CASSFIPVTDTQYF
>TRBD2|TRBJ2-7|15|TRBV5-1|.
TGCGCCAGCAGCTTGGGACTGACTAGCGTCGACGAGCAGTACTTC
CASSLGLTSVDEQYF
>.|TRBJ2-5|15|TRBV7-2|.
TGTGCCAGCAGCTTAGGTCGGTCAGGACAAGAGACCCAGTACTTC
CASSLGRSGQETQYF
>.|TRBJ2-7|12|TRBV28|.
TGTGCCAGCAGTTTTTCTGCGTACGAGCAGTACTTC
CASSFSAYEQYF
>.|TRBJ2-3|16|TRBV7-2|.
TGTGCCAGCAGCCCCGGCCGCCGGGAATACACAGATACGCAGTATTTT
CASSPGRREYTDTQYF
>TRBD1|TRBJ2-7|14|TRBV29-1|few
TGCAGCGTTGAGGGACAGGGAGAAGGCTACGAGCAGTACTTC
CSVEGQGEGYEQYF